These 27 T cell receptor beta chains were all obtained from the same sample, sequenced in a study of Tregs in tolerant kidney transplant recipients. Method: immunoSEQ multiplex PCR; TCRdb's copy keeps in-frame clones and lacks some. The sample carries approximately 90,000 clones, approximately 93% recorded once. Recipients received nonmyeloablative bone marrow transplants from related graft donors, with transient mixed chimerism. The input for sequencing was CD4+ T cells from blood (PBMCs), taken 12 months after the transplant. The receptors come from a human patient who received a combined kidney and bone marrow transplant. Some T cells may be transferred from the graft donor.

V and J are TRBV5-4 and TRBJ2-6; 7 positions match TRBD2. Germline CDR1 reads SGHNT; CDR2 reads YYREEE (reference sequence). The CDR3 has 20 amino acids. V lost 3 bases to trimming and J lost 0 bases; unmatched junction nucleotides: 15. DNA for the CDR3: TGTGCCAGCAGCTCGCTTGGACCGGGGGGTGTCCCCTCTGGGGCCAACGTCCTGACTTTC. It codes for CASSSLGPGGVPSGANVLTF.

Details on this clone: The sample has other DNA sequences that encode this CDR3 too. The rearrangement links TRBV5-6 to TRBJ2-3; no clear D gene. The CDR3 runs 15 residues. Trimming took off 0 bases at V and 0 bases at J, with 8 bases between the two ends. Germline assignment: CDR1 SGHDT and CDR2 YYEEEE. CDR3 sequence: CASSLVGSSTDTQYF. The CDR3 DNA reads TGTGCCAGCAGCTTGGTTGGCTCTAGCACAGATACGCAGTATTTT.

J is TRBJ2-7 and V is TRBV19; no definite D call. This CDR3 region has 13 residues. Germline V gene lookup returns CDR1 LNHDA and CDR2 SQIVND (reference sequence). Trimming left V 3 bases short and J 5 bases short, with 11 bases between. This chain's CDR3 is CASSIETSHEQYF. The CDR3 coding sequence is TGTGCCAGTAGTATTGAAACATCCCACGAGCAGTACTTC.

The CDR3 DNA follows: TGTGCCAGCAGCCAATACCGGACTAGCGGAGGCGGGCAGTACTTC. Translation gives CASSQYRTSGGGQYF. The chain joins TRBV4-2 to TRBJ2-7, with TRBD2 identical over 10 bases. The CDR3 has 15 amino acids. Germline V CDR1 and CDR2: LGHNA, YNFKEQ. The trim removed 2 bases at V and 9 bases at J, leaving 10 bases unmatched.

V and J are TRBV29-1 and TRBJ2-2, with a tentative D call TRBD2 (6 bases). Germline loops: CDR1 SQVTM, CDR2 ANQGSEA. The CDR3 sequence is 13 residues long. V lost 4 bases, J lost 3 bases, and 9 bases lay in between. CDR3 in DNA: TGCAGCGTTGGGGGGGTTGACACCGGGGAGCTGTTTTTT. Protein: CSVGGVDTGELFF.

The rearrangement joins TRBV28 to TRBJ2-2; tentatively, D is TRBD2 (5 bases). The germline V gene has CDR1 MDHEN and CDR2 SYDVKM. V was clipped by 6 bases and J by 2 bases, with 19 bases between them. There are 17 residues in the CDR3. The CDR3 reads CASSHSRADGNTGELFF. In DNA, the CDR3 is TGTGCCAGCAGCCATTCGAGGGCGGACGGAAACACCGGGGAGCTGTTTTTT. Based on the CDR3 plus reference TRBV28 and TRBJ2-2, the full variable domain is DVKVTQSSRYLVKRTGEKVFLECVQDMDHENMFWYRQDPGLGLRLIYFSYDVKMKEKGDIPEGYSVSREKKERFSLILESASTNQTSMYLCASSHSRADGNTGELFFGEGSRLTVL.

The chain is built from TRBV28 and TRBJ1-2; D gene unclear. The CDR3 extends over 13 amino acids. Trimming left V 6 bases short and J 7 bases short, with 15 bases between. Germline CDR1 MDHEN, CDR2 SYDVKM. For the CDR3, the DNA is TGTGCCAGCAGACCCGATCCGGCGGGTGGCTACACCTTC. Its protein product is CASRPDPAGGYTF.

V gene TRBV7-7 combines with J gene TRBJ2-5, with no clear D. The CDR3 spans 16 residues. The germline V gene encodes CDR1 SSHAT and CDR2 FNYEAQ (reference sequence). The V end lost 2 bases, the J end lost 2 bases, and 15 bases lay between the germline ends. The CDR3 loop is CASSLSVQVAQETQYF. CDR3 bases: TGTGCCAGCAGCTTATCAGTTCAGGTTGCTCAAGAGACCCAGTACTTC.

The rearrangement links TRBV7-9 to TRBJ2-5; 7 bases are a match to TRBD2. CDR1 SEHNR and CDR2 FQNEAQ come from the germline V gene (reference sequence). This CDR3 region has 16 residues. V was clipped by 1 base and J by 2 bases; unmatched bases: 7. The CDR3 loop is CASSLGLASGQETQYF. As DNA, the CDR3 is TGTGCCAGCAGCTTAGGATTGGCTAGCGGACAAGAGACCCAGTACTTC.

Of note for this clone: One end of the junction does not line up with germline, which may come from a read error. At the DNA level, this CDR3 is encoded by other sequences in the same sample as well. The chain is built from TRBV5-6 and TRBJ1-1; TRBD1 agrees at 8 bases. The CDR3 is made up of 13 amino acids. Germline V gives CDR1 SGHDT, CDR2 YYEEEE. Written as DNA, the CDR3 is TGTGCCAGCAGCCGGACAGGGTACACTGAAGCCTTCTTT. It is translated as CASSRTGYTEAFF.

V usage is TRBV18 and J usage is TRBJ2-1, with D hard to call. The CDR3 is made up of 13 amino acids. The V gene's germline CDR1 is KGHSH and CDR2 LQKENI. V lost 2 bases and J lost 4, with 6 bases in between. The CDR3 DNA sequence: TGTGCCAGCTCACCAGACTTGTACAATGAGCAGTTCTTC. It translates to CASSPDLYNEQFF. The full variable domain, its missing parts supplied by reference TRBV18 and TRBJ2-1, is NAGVMQNPRHLVRRRGQEARLRCSPMKGHSHVYWYRQLPEEGLKFMVYLQKENIIDESGMPKERFSAEFPKEGPSILRIQQVVRGDSAAYFCASSPDLYNEQFFGPGTRLTVL.

This clone was observed once. The rearrangement links TRBV27 to TRBJ2-7; perhaps TRBD2 as D (5 bases). The CDR3 loop spans 17 amino acids. V dropped 5 bases and J dropped 2 bases, with 22 bases sitting between them. Germline V lookup: CDR1 MNHEY, CDR2 SMNVEV (reference sequence). CDR3 loop: CASSVPHRENITYEQYF. CDR3 DNA: TGTGCCAGCAGTGTACCTCATAGGGAGAATATTACCTACGAGCAGTACTTC.

The V and J genes are TRBV7-2 and TRBJ1-5; D is uncertain. V was pared by 6 bases and J by 0 bases, with 12 bases between. The CDR3 is made up of 15 amino acids. Germline values: CDR1 SGHTA, CDR2 FQGNSA. As DNA, the CDR3 is TGTGCCAGCAGTCAGTGGAGGGATAGCAATCAGCCCCAGCATTTT. It is translated as CASSQWRDSNQPQHF.

The J gene is TRBJ2-7, the V gene TRBV11-3; 7 nucleotides line up with TRBD1. The CDR3 runs 15 residues. Germline V CDR1 and CDR2: SGHNT, YENEEA. With 7 bases clipped from V and 0 bases from J, the junction kept 9 bases outside the gene matches. This CDR3 reads CASNSRGQSSYEQYF. The CDR3 region has the DNA TGTGCCAGCAACAGCCGGGGACAGAGCTCCTACGAGCAGTACTTC.

The chain recombines TRBV27 with TRBJ1-1, with D possibly TRBD1 on 6 matching bases. Deletions cut 1 base from V and 1 base from J, with 13 bases between. Germline V gene data show CDR1 as MNHEY and CDR2 as SMNVEV (reference sequence). The CDR3 consists of 16 residues. The CDR3 DNA is TGTGCCAGCAGTTTATGGCGGGGGCTCGGGAACACTGAAGCTTTCTTT. Translated, it gives CASSLWRGLGNTEAFF.

The rearrangement links TRBV4-3 to TRBJ2-1; 9 positions agree with TRBD1. The CDR3 loop spans 14 amino acids. The germline V gene encodes CDR1 LGHNA and CDR2 YSLEER. The V gene end was trimmed by 5 bases and the J gene end by 7 bases; junction bases not matched to a gene: 6. The DNA for the CDR3 is TGCGCCAGCAGCTCACAGGGGGCATTGAATGAGCAGTTCTTC. Its translation: CASSSQGALNEQFF.

V and J are TRBV5-8 and TRBJ2-3; 8 nucleotides agree with TRBD1. Germline V gene data show CDR1 as SGHTS and CDR2 as YDEGEE. The CDR3 is 13 amino acids. V was clipped by 2 bases and J by 8 bases; unmatched bases: 4. The chain's CDR3 is CASSFRGLATQYF. The CDR3 DNA is TGTGCCAGCAGCTTCAGGGGGCTGGCTACGCAGTATTTT.

The rearrangement uses TRBV5-1 and TRBJ2-7; the match to TRBD1 covers 8 bases. Unmatched junction bases numbered 3, after V lost 4 bases and J lost 3 bases. Germline-derived CDR1 and CDR2 are SGHRS and YFSETQ. The CDR3 runs 13 residues. This CDR3 is CASSRGQDYEQYF. The CDR3 coding sequence is TGCGCCAGCAGCAGGGGACAGGACTACGAGCAGTACTTC.

The chain carries TRBV14 and TRBJ1-2; TRBD1 agrees at 7 bases. The CDR3 totals 15 residues. Germline CDR1 and CDR2: SGHDN and FVKESK. J gave up 8 bases and V 1 base, and 10 bases lay outside the gene matches. CDR3 DNA sequence: TGTGCCAGCAGCCAAGGACAGGGCTGGGTATGGGGCTACACCTTC. Amino acid sequence: CASSQGQGWVWGYTF.

The genes are TRBV25-1 and TRBJ2-5, with 9 nucleotides matching TRBD2. This CDR3 is built from 16 residues. V lost 6 bases to trimming and J lost 2 bases; unmatched junction nucleotides: 10. The germline V gene has CDR1 MGHDK and CDR2 SYGVNS. The CDR3 protein is CASSSLAGEFQETQYF. The CDR3 coding sequence is TGTGCCAGCAGCTCCTTAGCGGGGGAATTTCAAGAGACCCAGTACTTC.

The V call is TRBV6-5, the J call TRBJ2-3, with D perhaps matching TRBD1 (6 bases). CDR1 is MNHEY and CDR2 is SVGAGI in the germline V gene. The CDR3 length is 14 residues. V shed 4 bases and J shed 6 bases, with 14 bases lying between them. The CDR3 loop reads CASSLVGATDTQYF. CDR3 bases: TGTGCCAGCAGTTTAGTGGGGGCCACGGATACGCAGTATTTT.

J is TRBJ2-3 and V is TRBV18, with D perhaps TRBD2 (7 bases). Germline V lookup: CDR1 KGHSH, CDR2 LQKENI. The V end was cut by 8 bases, the J end by 5 bases, with 17 bases between. The CDR3 consists of 14 residues. CDR3 protein: CASVIGGPEDTQYF. The CDR3 nucleotides read TGTGCCAGCGTCATCGGGGGGCCAGAAGATACGCAGTATTTT.

The gene calls are TRBV5-1 and TRBJ1-2; the match to TRBD1 covers 9 bases. CDR1 SGHRS and CDR2 YFSETQ come from the germline V gene. Trimming at V came to 4 bases and at J to 2 bases, leaving 6 bases not matched to a gene. This CDR3 is built from 15 residues. The CDR3 DNA is TGCGCCAGCAGCCCGGGGGACAGGGCCAACTATGGCTACACCTTC. Translated, it gives CASSPGDRANYGYTF.

The chain is built from TRBV29-1 and TRBJ2-6; D might be TRBD1 (5 bases). Germline values: CDR1 SQVTM, CDR2 ANQGSEA. V was cut by 6 bases and J by 0 bases, with 9 bases left in between. CDR3 size: 14 residues. The CDR3, as DNA: TGCAGCGTCTCGACAGTCTCTGGGGCCAACGTCCTGACTTTC. Translation gives CSVSTVSGANVLTF.

V is TRBV27 and J is TRBJ2-2; no firm D call. Trimming stripped 4 bases from V and 3 bases from J, with 3 bases between. This CDR3 comprises 12 residues. Germline CDR1 MNHEY, CDR2 SMNVEV (reference sequence). CDR3 nucleotides: TGTGCCAGCAGTTCCGACACCGGGGAGCTGTTTTTT. This encodes CASSSDTGELFF.

The chain joins TRBV7-2 to TRBJ2-1, with 9 bases identical to TRBD2. There are 16 residues in the CDR3. The germline gives CDR1 SGHTA, CDR2 FQGNSA. Trimming at V came to 4 bases and at J to 4 bases, leaving 8 bases not matched to a gene. As DNA, the CDR3 is TGTGCCAGCAGCTCGGGCGGGGGGGTACCGTACAATGAGCAGTTCTTC. It yields the protein CASSSGGGVPYNEQFF.

The gene calls are TRBV5-1 and TRBJ1-1; tentatively, D is TRBD1 (6 bases). The V gene lost 1 base and the J gene lost 3 bases, with 10 bases spanning the gap. Per the germline V gene, CDR1 is SGHRS and CDR2 is YFSETQ. The CDR3 length is 14 residues. The CDR3 DNA reads TGCGCCAGCAGCTTGAACAGGGTAGACACTGAAGCTTTCTTT. Its translation: CASSLNRVDTEAFF.